This T cell receptor beta chain was sequenced in a study of immune evolution from preneoplasia to lung adenocarcinoma. Study results and limitations: Top clone share appeared to fall from AAH through AIS, MIA, adenocarcinoma.

As regards this clone: Its antigen is undetermined.

Libraries were prepared by immunoSEQ multiplex PCR; TCRdb keeps only in-frame clonotypes and omits some of them. This sample has 13,000 to 15,000 clones, with approximately 77% found just once. The CDR3 totals 16 residues. Per the germline V gene, CDR1 is SGHTA and CDR2 is FQGNSA. After removal of 6 bases from V and 7 bases from J, the junction contained 12 bases not matched to a gene. Resections took place in Japan or China from the mid-2010s to the late 2010s. Histologic diagnosis was independently verified by two lung pathologists. Premalignant or tumor cells were enriched by macro-dissection after pathologic assessment.

This clonotype was obtained from a person aged 55-85 years with lung adenocarcinoma. The chain combines TRBV7-2 with TRBJ1-5; 10 bases fit TRBD1. The sequenced sample consisted of FFPE minimally invasive lung adenocarcinoma tissue. CDR3 bases: TGTGCCAGCAGTAAATGGGAGGGGACAGGGGTCCAGCCCCAGCATTTT. Encoded protein: CASSKWEGTGVQPQHF.